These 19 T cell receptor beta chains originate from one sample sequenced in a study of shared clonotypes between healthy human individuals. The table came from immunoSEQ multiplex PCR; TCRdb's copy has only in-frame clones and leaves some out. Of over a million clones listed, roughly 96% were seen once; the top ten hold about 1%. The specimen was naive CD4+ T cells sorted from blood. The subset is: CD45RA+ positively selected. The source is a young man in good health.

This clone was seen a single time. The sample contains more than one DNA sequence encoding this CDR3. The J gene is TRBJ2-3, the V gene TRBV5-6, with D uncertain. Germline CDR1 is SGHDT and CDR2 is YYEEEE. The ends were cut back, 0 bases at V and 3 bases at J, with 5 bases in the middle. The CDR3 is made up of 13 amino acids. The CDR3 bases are TGTGCCAGCAGCTTGGGTAGAACAGATACGCAGTATTTT. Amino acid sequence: CASSLGRTDTQYF.

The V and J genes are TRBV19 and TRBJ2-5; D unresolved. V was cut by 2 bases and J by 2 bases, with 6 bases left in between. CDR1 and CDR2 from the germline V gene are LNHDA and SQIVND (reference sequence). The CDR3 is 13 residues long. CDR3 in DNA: TGTGCCAGTAGTATACAGCAGCAAGAGACCCAGTACTTC. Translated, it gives CASSIQQQETQYF.

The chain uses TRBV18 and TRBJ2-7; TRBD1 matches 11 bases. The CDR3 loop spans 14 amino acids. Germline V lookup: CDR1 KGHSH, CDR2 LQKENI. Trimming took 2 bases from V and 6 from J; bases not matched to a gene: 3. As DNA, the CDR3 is TGTGCCAGCTCACCAACTGGGACAGGGGGCGAGCAGTACTTC. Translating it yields CASSPTGTGGEQYF.

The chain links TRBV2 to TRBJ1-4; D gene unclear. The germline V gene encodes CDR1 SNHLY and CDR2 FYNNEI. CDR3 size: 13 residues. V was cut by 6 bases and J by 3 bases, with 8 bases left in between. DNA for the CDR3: TGTGCCAGCAGACGTCGGCCTAATGAAAAACTGTTTTTT. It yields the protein CASRRRPNEKLFF.

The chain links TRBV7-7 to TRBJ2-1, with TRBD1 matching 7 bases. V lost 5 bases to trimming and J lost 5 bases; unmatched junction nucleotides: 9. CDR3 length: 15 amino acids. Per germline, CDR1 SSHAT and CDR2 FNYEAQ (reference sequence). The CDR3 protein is CASSHNRDSNNEQFF. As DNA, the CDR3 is TGTGCCAGCAGCCACAACCGGGACAGTAACAATGAGCAGTTCTTC.

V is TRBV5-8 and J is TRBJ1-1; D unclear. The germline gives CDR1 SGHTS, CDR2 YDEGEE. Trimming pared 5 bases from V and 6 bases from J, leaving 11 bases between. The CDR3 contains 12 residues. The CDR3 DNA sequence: TGTGCCAGCAGACGGGTTGGGGCTGAAGCTTTCTTT. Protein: CASRRVGAEAFF.

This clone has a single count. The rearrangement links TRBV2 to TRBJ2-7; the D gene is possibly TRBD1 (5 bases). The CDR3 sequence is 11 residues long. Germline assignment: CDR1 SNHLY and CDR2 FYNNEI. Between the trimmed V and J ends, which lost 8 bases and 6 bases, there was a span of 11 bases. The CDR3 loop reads CASRWGGEQYF. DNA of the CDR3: TGTGCCAGCCGTTGGGGCGGCGAGCAGTACTTC.

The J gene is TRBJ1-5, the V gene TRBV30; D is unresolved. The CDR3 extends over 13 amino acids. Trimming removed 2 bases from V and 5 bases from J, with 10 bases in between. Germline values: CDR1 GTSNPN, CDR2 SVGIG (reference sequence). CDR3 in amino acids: CAWSNGEYQPQHF. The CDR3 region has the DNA TGTGCCTGGAGTAACGGAGAGTATCAGCCCCAGCATTTT.

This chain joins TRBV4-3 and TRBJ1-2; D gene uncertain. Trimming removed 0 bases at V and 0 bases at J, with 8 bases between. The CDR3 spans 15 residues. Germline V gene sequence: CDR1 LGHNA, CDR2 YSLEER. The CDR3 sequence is CASSQEVTANYGYTF. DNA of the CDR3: TGCGCCAGCAGCCAAGAAGTAACAGCTAACTATGGCTACACCTTC.

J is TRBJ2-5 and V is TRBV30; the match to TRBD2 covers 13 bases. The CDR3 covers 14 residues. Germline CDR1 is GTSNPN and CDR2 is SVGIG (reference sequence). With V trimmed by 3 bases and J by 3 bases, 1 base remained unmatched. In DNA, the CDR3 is TGTGCCTGGAGACTAGCGGGGGGGAAAGAGACCCAGTACTTC. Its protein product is CAWRLAGGKETQYF.

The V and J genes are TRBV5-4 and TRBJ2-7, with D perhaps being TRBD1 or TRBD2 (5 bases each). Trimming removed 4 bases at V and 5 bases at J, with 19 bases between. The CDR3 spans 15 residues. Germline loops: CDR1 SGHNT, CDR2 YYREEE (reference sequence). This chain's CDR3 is CASSGGSAGLHEQYF. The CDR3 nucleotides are TGTGCCAGCAGCGGGGGATCGGCAGGGTTGCACGAGCAGTACTTC.

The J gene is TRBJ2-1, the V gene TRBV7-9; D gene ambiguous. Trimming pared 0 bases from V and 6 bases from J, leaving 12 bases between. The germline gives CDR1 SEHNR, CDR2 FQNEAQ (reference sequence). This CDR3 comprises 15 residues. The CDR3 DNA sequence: TGTGCCAGCAGCTTAGCGCTCTTGGAACGCAATGAGCAGTTCTTC. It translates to CASSLALLERNEQFF.

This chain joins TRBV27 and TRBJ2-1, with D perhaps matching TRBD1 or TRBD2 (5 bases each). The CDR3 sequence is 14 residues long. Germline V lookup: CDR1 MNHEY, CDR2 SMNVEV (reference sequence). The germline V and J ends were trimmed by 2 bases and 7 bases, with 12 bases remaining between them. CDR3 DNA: TGTGCCAGCAGTTTAGTCGGGGCTTTGAATGAGCAGTTCTTC. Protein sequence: CASSLVGALNEQFF.

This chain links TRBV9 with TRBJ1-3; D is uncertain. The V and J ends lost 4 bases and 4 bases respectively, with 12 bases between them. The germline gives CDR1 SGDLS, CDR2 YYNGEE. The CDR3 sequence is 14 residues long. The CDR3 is CASSPPLLGNTIYF. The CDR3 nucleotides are TGTGCCAGCAGCCCTCCCCTACTGGGAAACACCATATATTTT.

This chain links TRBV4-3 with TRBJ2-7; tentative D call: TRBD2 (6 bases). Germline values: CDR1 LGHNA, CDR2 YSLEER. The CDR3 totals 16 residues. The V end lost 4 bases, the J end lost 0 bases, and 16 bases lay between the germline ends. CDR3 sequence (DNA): TGCGCCAGCAGCCTAGAGGGGAGGATCTCCTCCTACGAGCAGTACTTC. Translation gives CASSLEGRISSYEQYF.

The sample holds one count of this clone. Written as DNA, the CDR3 is TGCAGCGAAAGGGGGACAGGCGAGACCCAGTACTTC. This sequence encodes CSERGTGETQYF. The J gene is TRBJ2-5, the V gene TRBV29-1; 8 nucleotides align to TRBD1. CDR1 is SQVTM, CDR2 ANQGSEA, per germline. The CDR3 covers 12 residues. V lost 7 bases to trimming and J lost 5 bases; unmatched junction nucleotides: 6. The full variable domain, with the rest looked up from reference TRBV29-1 and TRBJ2-5, is SAVISQKPSRDICQRGTSLTIQCQVDSQVTMMFWYRQQPGQSLTLIATANQGSEATYESGFVIDKFPISRPNLTFSTLTVSNMSPEDSSIYLCSERGTGETQYFGPGTRLLVL.

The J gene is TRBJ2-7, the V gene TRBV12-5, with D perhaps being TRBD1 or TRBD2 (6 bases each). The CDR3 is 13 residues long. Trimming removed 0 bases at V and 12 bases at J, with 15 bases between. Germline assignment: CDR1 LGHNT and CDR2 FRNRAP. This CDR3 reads CASGLVWGARLYF. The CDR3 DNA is TGTGCTAGTGGTTTGGTATGGGGGGCCCGGTTGTACTTC.

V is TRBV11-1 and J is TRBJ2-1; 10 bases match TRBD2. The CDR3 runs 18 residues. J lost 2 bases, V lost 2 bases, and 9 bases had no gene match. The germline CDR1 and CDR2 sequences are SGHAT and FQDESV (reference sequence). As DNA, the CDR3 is TGTGCCAGCAGCTTACTCTCTAGCGGGAGCTCCGCCTACAATGAGCAGTTCTTC. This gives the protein CASSLLSSGSSAYNEQFF.

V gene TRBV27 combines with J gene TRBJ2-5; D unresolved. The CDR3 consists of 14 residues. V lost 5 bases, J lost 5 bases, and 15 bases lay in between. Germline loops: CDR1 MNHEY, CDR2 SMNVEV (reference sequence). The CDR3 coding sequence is TGTGCCAGCAGTCATCACCGCGGTGGGGAGACCCAGTACTTC. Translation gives CASSHHRGGETQYF.